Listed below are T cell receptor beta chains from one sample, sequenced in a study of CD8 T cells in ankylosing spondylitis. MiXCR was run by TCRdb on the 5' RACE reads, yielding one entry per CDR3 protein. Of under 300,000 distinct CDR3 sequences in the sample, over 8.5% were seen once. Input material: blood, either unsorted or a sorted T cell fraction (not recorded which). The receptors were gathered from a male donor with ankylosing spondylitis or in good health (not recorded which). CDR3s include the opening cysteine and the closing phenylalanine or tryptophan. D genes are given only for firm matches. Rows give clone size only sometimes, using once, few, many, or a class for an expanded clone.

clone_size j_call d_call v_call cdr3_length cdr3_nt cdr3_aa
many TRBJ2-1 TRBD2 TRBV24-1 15 TGTGCCACCAGTGATTTGACTAGCGGGAGGGATGAGCAGTTCTTC CATSDLTSGRDEQFF
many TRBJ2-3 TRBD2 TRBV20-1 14 TGCAGTGCCAACCCGACTAGCGGGGGAGATACGCAGTATTTT CSANPTSGGDTQYF
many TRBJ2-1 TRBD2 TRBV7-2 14 TGTGCCAGCAGTAGCGGGGGGGAGTTCGATGAGCAGTTCTTC CASSSGGEFDEQFF
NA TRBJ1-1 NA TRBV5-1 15 TGCGCCAGCAGCCCGGAGGGACGGGGGAACACTGAAGCTTTCTTT CASSPEGRGNTEAFF
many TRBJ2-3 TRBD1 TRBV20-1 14 TGCAGTGCTAGCGGGGGACAGGGGGTGGATACGCAGTATTTT CSASGGQGVDTQYF
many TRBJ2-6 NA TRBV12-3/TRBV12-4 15 TGTGCCAGCACACCCGACAGCTCTGGGGCCAACGTCCTGACTTTC CASTPDSSGANVLTF
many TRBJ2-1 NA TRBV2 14 TGTGCCAGCAGTGACGGGACGTTTGAGAATGAGCAGTTCTTC CASSDGTFENEQFF
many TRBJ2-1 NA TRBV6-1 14 TGTGCCAGCGCAACTTACGGGGGTTACAATGAGCAGTTCTTC CASATYGGYNEQFF
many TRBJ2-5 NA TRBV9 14 TGTGCCAGCAGCGTAGCATCTGGTGGGGAGACCCAGTACTTC CASSVASGGETQYF
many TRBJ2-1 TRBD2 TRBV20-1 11 TGCAGTGCGGGACTAGTCCATGAGCAGTTCTTC CSAGLVHEQFF
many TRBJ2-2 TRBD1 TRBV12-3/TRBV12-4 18 TGTGCCAGCAGTTTGGGGACAGCCAGTAGGTGGGACACCGGGGAGCTGTTTTTT CASSLGTASRWDTGELFF
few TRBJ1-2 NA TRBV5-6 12 TGTGCCAGCAGCAACCGACAGGATGGCTACACCTTC CASSNRQDGYTF
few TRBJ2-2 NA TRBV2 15 TGTGCCAGCAGATACAGTATCCTTGACACCGGGGAGCTGTTTTTT CASRYSILDTGELFF
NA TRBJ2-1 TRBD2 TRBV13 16 TGTGCCAGCAGCTTAGGGGCTAGCGGGAGGGGGAATGAGCAGTTCTTC CASSLGASGRGNEQFF
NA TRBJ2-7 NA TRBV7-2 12 TGTGCCAGCAGCTGGGGGGTTGGCGAGCAGTACTTC CASSWGVGEQYF
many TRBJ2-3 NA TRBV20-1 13 TGCAGTGCTAAGGCGGTTGGCACAGATACGCAGTATTTT CSAKAVGTDTQYF
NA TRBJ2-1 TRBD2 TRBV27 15 TGTGCCAGCAGTCTCGGGACTAGCGGGAAAAATGAGCAGTTCTTC CASSLGTSGKNEQFF
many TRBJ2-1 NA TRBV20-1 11 TGCAGTGCTACTAGACAGAATGAGCAGTTCTTC CSATRQNEQFF
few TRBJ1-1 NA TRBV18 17 TGTGCCAGCTCACCAGGGCGGGGACGAAGTAGTGGCACTGAAGCTTTCTTT CASSPGRGRSSGTEAFF
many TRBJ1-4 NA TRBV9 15 TGTGCCAGCAGCTTCCGAAAGGTACAAGGGGAAAAACTGTTTTTT CASSFRKVQGEKLFF
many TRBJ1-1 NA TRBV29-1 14 TGCAGCGTTTTGACCGACAGGCTGAACACTGAAGCTTTCTTT CSVLTDRLNTEAFF
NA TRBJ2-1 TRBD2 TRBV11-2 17 TGTGCCAGCAGCTTAGATCGAGCGGGAGGACCCCGACATGAGCAGTTCTTC CASSLDRAGGPRHEQFF
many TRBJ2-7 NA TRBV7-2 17 TGTGCCAGCAGCTTAGCCTTGGGCAGGGGACCTTCCTACGAGCAGTACTTC CASSLALGRGPSYEQYF
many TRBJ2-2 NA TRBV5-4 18 TGTGCCAGCAGCTTTCTAATACACAGGAACGCGAACACCGGGGAGCTGTTTTTT CASSFLIHRNANTGELFF
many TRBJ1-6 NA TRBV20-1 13 TGCAGTGCTAGAGGGACTCCCGTTGCACCCCTCCACTTT CSARGTPVAPLHF
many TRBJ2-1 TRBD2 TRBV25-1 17 TGTGCCAGCAGTGAATATAACTGGGGACTAGCGTCCCATGAGCAGTTCTTC CASSEYNWGLASHEQFF
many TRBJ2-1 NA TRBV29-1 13 TGCAGCGTTGAAGAGACAGCCCCCGGTGAGCAGTTCTTC CSVEETAPGEQFF
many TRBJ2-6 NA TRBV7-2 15 TGTGCCAGCAGCTTAGTTTCCCCTGGGGCCAACGTCCTGACTTTC CASSLVSPGANVLTF
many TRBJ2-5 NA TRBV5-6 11 TGTGCCAGCAGCTTCGCTAGCGCGGAGTACTTC CASSFASAEYF
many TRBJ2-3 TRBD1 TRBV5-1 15 TGCGCCAGCAGCTTTTGGACAGGGGTCACAGATACGCAGTATTTT CASSFWTGVTDTQYF
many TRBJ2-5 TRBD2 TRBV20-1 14 TGCAGTGCTAGAGGCGGGAGTAGGGGAGAGACCCAGTACTTC CSARGGSRGETQYF
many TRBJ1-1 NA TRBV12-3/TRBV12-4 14 TGTGCCAGCAGCAACACAGGGCCGAACACTGAAGCTTTCTTT CASSNTGPNTEAFF
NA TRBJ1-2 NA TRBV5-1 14 TGCGCCAGCAGCTTGGGGGACCTAGGCGGGGGCTACACCTTC CASSLGDLGGGYTF
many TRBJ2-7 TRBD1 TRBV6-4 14 TGTGCCAGCAGTGACAGGACAGGGTTGTACGAGCAGTACTTC CASSDRTGLYEQYF
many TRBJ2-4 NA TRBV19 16 TGTGCCAGTAGTATCGACTTTGGGGGGACCAAAAACATTCAGTACTTC CASSIDFGGTKNIQYF
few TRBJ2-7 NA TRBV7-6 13 TGTGCCAGCAGCCCATCCGGCCCCTACGAGCAGTACTTC CASSPSGPYEQYF
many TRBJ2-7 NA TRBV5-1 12 TGCGCCAGCAGCGAGACAGCTGACGAGCAGTACTTC CASSETADEQYF
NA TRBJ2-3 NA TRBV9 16 TGTGCCAGCAGCGTAGGGTCCTCGTTAGGGGGAGATACGCAGTATTTT CASSVGSSLGGDTQYF
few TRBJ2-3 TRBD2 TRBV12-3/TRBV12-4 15 TGTGCCAGCAGTTTTGGCGGGAGCCCGGGGGATACGCAGTATTTT CASSFGGSPGDTQYF
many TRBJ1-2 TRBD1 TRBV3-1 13 TGTGCCAGCAGCCAAGGGGACAGGGTCGACTACACCTTC CASSQGDRVDYTF
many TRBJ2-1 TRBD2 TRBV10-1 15 TGCGCCAGCAGCCTGGGGCGGGAGATTCACAATGAGCAGTTCTTC CASSLGREIHNEQFF
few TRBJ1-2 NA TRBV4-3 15 TGCGCCAGCAGCCAGGCTCACGGACAAGGCTATGGCTACACCTTC CASSQAHGQGYGYTF
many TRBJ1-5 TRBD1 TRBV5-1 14 TGCGCCAGCAGCTTAGGACAGGGAGATCAGCCCCAGCATTTT CASSLGQGDQPQHF
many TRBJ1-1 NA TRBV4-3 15 TGCGCCAGCAGCCTTTCGGACGGGAAGAACACTGAAGCTTTCTTT CASSLSDGKNTEAFF
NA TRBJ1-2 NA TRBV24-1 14 TGTGCCACCAGTGAACCGTCAGCTAACTATGGCTACACCTTC CATSEPSANYGYTF
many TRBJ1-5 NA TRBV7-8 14 TGTGCCAGCAGCTCGGGACGGGAAAATCAGCCCCAGCATTTT CASSSGRENQPQHF